This TCR beta chain derives from a study of OX40 agonist ivuxolimab in advanced cancers. Study-wide background: Ivuxolimab was administered intravenously to patients at 0.01 to 10 mg/kg every 2 weeks.

CDR1 is SGHRS and CDR2 is YFSETQ in the germline V gene. J lost 5 bases, V lost 6 bases, and 9 bases had no gene match. This CDR3 comprises 14 residues. Comments on this clone: Its antigen is still unknown.

Sequencing used immunoSEQ multiplex PCR; TCRdb keeps in-frame clones, though not all of them. The data hold about 27,000 clones, with 70% to 85% observed a single time. General study results and limits: Doses of 0.1 to 3.0 mg/kg were accompanied by clonal expansion of CD4+ and CD8+ blood T cells by week 6.

The chain couples TRBV5-1 to TRBJ2-7, with 9 bases identical to TRBD1. The receptor was isolated from an adult with an advanced solid tumor such as melanoma, head and neck, liver or kidney cancer. Sequencing was performed on CD4+ or CD8+ T cells sorted from blood, taken in a trial of the OX40 agonist ivuxolimab. CDR3 bases: TGCGCCAGCACCGCAGGACAGGGGTACCACGAGCAGTACTTC. This gives the protein CASTAGQGYHEQYF.